The 25 T cell receptor beta chains below come from one sample, sequenced in a study of shared clonotypes between healthy human individuals. Repertoires were generated with immunoSEQ multiplex PCR, while TCRdb's copy carries only in-frame clones and drops some. The table includes millions of clones, 85% to 95% detected once. Naive CD8 populations comprised CD45RO-negative cells positively selected for CCR7, excluding terminally differentiated effector memory CD45RA+ cells. Sequencing was performed on naive CD8+ T cells sorted from blood. The receptors derive from a man younger than 30 in good health.

The chain has TRBV4-3 and TRBJ2-1; 7 bases align to TRBD2. In germline, CDR1 is LGHNA, CDR2 YSLEER. The CDR3 consists of 15 residues. The V and J ends lost 0 bases and 7 bases, in that order; junction bases with no gene match: 6. CDR3 residues: CASSQEGEGGNEQFF. For the CDR3, the DNA is TGCGCCAGCAGCCAAGAGGGGGAGGGAGGGAATGAGCAGTTCTTC.

This clone was seen more than once but under ten times. The rearrangement links TRBV19 to TRBJ2-2; no firm D call. V was cut by 2 bases and J by 6 bases, with 16 bases left in between. The CDR3 sequence is 16 residues long. CDR1 is LNHDA and CDR2 is SQIVND in the germline V gene (reference sequence). The CDR3 bases are TGTGCCAGTAGTATATACGAGACCCCAAGGGCCGGGGAGCTGTTTTTT. Translating gives CASSIYETPRAGELFF.

The rearrangement uses TRBV7-3 and TRBJ2-1, with D uncertain. V was trimmed by 4 bases and J by 4 bases, leaving 14 bases between them. Germline lookup yields CDR1 SGHTA and CDR2 FQGTGA. The CDR3 contains 15 residues. The CDR3 bases are TGTGCCAGCAGCTCCCGCCTCGGCCCTTACAATGAGCAGTTCTTC. Translated, it gives CASSSRLGPYNEQFF.

The chain has TRBV28 and TRBJ2-5, with 9 bases aligning to TRBD2. The CDR3 is 13 amino acids. The J segment lost 4 bases and the V segment lost 7 bases, leaving 4 bases of the junction unmatched. Germline V gene data show CDR1 as MDHEN and CDR2 as SYDVKM. In nucleotides, the CDR3 is TGTGCCAGCACCCTAGCGGGGTCAGAGACCCAGTACTTC. Protein sequence: CASTLAGSETQYF.

The chain couples TRBV27 to TRBJ2-7; the match to TRBD2 covers 12 bases. The germline gives CDR1 MNHEY, CDR2 SMNVEV (reference sequence). J was trimmed by 6 bases and V by 5 bases; bases with no gene match: 5. The CDR3 contains 14 residues. This CDR3 is CASSIGLAGTEQYF. CDR3 DNA sequence: TGTGCCAGCAGTATCGGACTAGCGGGGACCGAGCAGTACTTC.

CDR3 coding DNA: TGTGCCAGCAGCTACACAATTTTACTAGCGGGAGGAGCGGATACGCAGTATTTT. Its protein product is CASSYTILLAGGADTQYF. This chain links TRBV5-6 with TRBJ2-3, with TRBD2 matching over 12 bases. J lost 6 bases, V lost 3 bases, and 14 bases had no gene match. The CDR3 is 18 residues long. The germline V gene has CDR1 SGHDT and CDR2 YYEEEE.

The chain joins TRBV5-5 to TRBJ2-3; D gene unclear. The germline V gene has CDR1 SGHKS and CDR2 YYEKEE (reference sequence). The CDR3 covers 14 residues. V gave up 1 base and J gave up 4 bases, with 10 bases separating them. CDR3 bases: TGTGCCAGCAGCTTGTTGCCCGAGGCAGATACGCAGTATTTT. Translating it yields CASSLLPEADTQYF. Based on the CDR3 plus reference TRBV5-5 and TRBJ2-3, the full variable domain is DAGVTQSPTHLIKTRGQQVTLRCSPISGHKSVSWYQQVLGQGPQFIFQYYEKEERGRGNFPDRFSARQFPNYSSELNVNALLLGDSALYLCASSLLPEADTQYFGPGTRLTVL.

This chain connects TRBV7-2 to TRBJ2-5, with TRBD1 as a possible D gene (6 bases). This CDR3 comprises 13 residues. V shed 1 base and J shed 5 bases, with 8 bases lying between them. Germline V gives CDR1 SGHTA, CDR2 FQGNSA. The CDR3 here is CASSLGQVETQYF. CDR3 nucleotides: TGTGCCAGCAGCTTAGGACAGGTCGAGACCCAGTACTTC. The whole variable domain, filled in from reference TRBV7-2 and TRBJ2-5, reads GAGVSQSPSNKVTEKGKDVELRCDPISGHTALYWYRQSLGQGLEFLIYFQGNSAPDKSGLPSDRFSAERTGGSVSTLTIQRTQQEDSAVYLCASSLGQVETQYFGPGTRLLVL.

The rearrangement joins TRBV27 to TRBJ2-7; 9 bases fit TRBD2. Germline CDR1 and CDR2: MNHEY and SMNVEV (reference sequence). The CDR3 is made up of 17 amino acids. V shed 8 bases and J 5 bases; nucleotides not matched to a gene: 19. This CDR3 is CASGHLGVAGAQDEQYF. CDR3 coding DNA: TGTGCCAGCGGACACCTGGGGGTAGCGGGAGCCCAAGACGAGCAGTACTTC.

This clone was recorded only once. Other DNA sequences in the sample encode the same CDR3. The chain has TRBV11-2 and TRBJ2-7; D tentatively fits TRBD1 or TRBD2 (5 bases each). The germline V and J ends were trimmed by 6 bases and 2 bases, with 14 bases remaining between them. CDR1 and CDR2 (germline): SGHAT, FQNNGV. This CDR3 has 14 residues. The CDR3 loop reads CASSTGTGTYEQYF. In DNA, the CDR3 is TGTGCCAGCAGTACCGGGACGGGGACCTACGAGCAGTACTTC. Supplemented by reference TRBV11-2 and TRBJ2-7, the full variable domain reads EAGVAQSPRYKIIEKRQSVAFWCNPISGHATLYWYQQILGQGPKLLIQFQNNGVVDDSQLPKDRFSAERLKGVDSTLKIQPAKLEDSAVYLCASSTGTGTYEQYFGPGTRLTVT.

This clone was seen a single time. CDR3: CASSSRRSNNSPLHF. The CDR3 DNA reads as TGTGCCAGCAGCTCTCGACGGTCAAATAATTCACCCCTCCACTTT. The V and J genes are TRBV11-2 and TRBJ1-6; D call uncertain. V was clipped by 4 bases and J by 5 bases, with 12 bases between them. From germline, CDR1 is SGHAT and CDR2 FQNNGV. This CDR3 comprises 15 residues.

V gene TRBV7-9 combines with J gene TRBJ2-7; 8 nucleotides align to TRBD1. This CDR3 is 16 amino acids long. The germline gives CDR1 SEHNR, CDR2 FQNEAQ (reference sequence). With V trimmed by 0 bases and J by 3 bases, 7 bases remained unmatched. CDR3 protein: CASSLAETGTGYEQYF. The CDR3 DNA reads as TGTGCCAGCAGCTTAGCGGAAACCGGGACAGGCTACGAGCAGTACTTC.

The chain couples TRBV6-1 to TRBJ2-1; TRBD1 matches at 7 bases. The V gene end was trimmed by 5 bases and the J gene end by 0 bases; junction bases not matched to a gene: 1. CDR3 length: 14 amino acids. Germline lookup yields CDR1 MNHNS and CDR2 SASEGT. CDR3 in amino acids: CASSTGASYNEQFF. The CDR3 DNA follows: TGTGCCAGCAGTACAGGGGCCTCCTACAATGAGCAGTTCTTC.

CDR3 coding DNA: TGCGCCAGCAGCCCGGGACAGGGGGCGATTAACTATGGCTACACCTTC. This encodes CASSPGQGAINYGYTF. The rearrangement uses TRBV4-1 and TRBJ1-2, with 12 positions matching TRBD1. Germline V CDR1 and CDR2: MGHRA, YSYEKL. V dropped 4 bases and J dropped 1; count of bases not matched to a gene: 4. The CDR3 is made up of 16 amino acids.

The CDR3 is CASSLVILLTGSSYNEQFF. As DNA, the CDR3 is TGTGCCAGCAGCTTAGTAATCCTCCTGACAGGGAGCTCCTACAATGAGCAGTTCTTC. This rearrangement joins TRBV7-9 to TRBJ2-1; TRBD1 matches 7 bases. CDR3 length: 19 residues. V trimming: 1 base; J trimming: 0 bases; junction bases outside the gene matches: 12. The V gene's germline CDR1 is SEHNR and CDR2 FQNEAQ (reference sequence).

The J gene is TRBJ2-1, the V gene TRBV6-1; maybe TRBD2 (6 bases). Germline values: CDR1 MNHNS, CDR2 SASEGT. V lost 1 base, J lost 8 bases, and 15 bases lay in between. The CDR3 is 15 residues long. The CDR3 DNA sequence: TGTGCCAGCAGTGAAGTAGGGCTAGCGAGCGATGAGCAGTTCTTC. This translates into CASSEVGLASDEQFF.

This chain joins TRBV7-9 and TRBJ2-7; maybe TRBD2 (6 bases). V was clipped by 5 bases and J by 4 bases, with 18 bases between them. CDR1 SEHNR and CDR2 FQNEAQ come from the germline V gene (reference sequence). This CDR3 comprises 15 residues. As DNA, the CDR3 is TGTGCCAGCAGCCCGGCGTCACAGGAGGGGTACGAGCAGTACTTC. Protein sequence: CASSPASQEGYEQYF.

As concerns this clone: The sample carries other DNA sequences with the same CDR3. The V call is TRBV27, the J call TRBJ2-7; D is uncertain. Germline values: CDR1 MNHEY, CDR2 SMNVEV (reference sequence). V lost 5 bases, J lost 3 bases, and 8 bases lay in between. CDR3 length: 12 residues. The CDR3 spells CASSPDGYEQYF. CDR3 bases: TGTGCCAGCAGTCCGGACGGCTACGAGCAGTACTTC.

CDR3 sequence (DNA): TGCGCCAGCAGCCAAGATTTCGGGACTAGCATGAATGAGCAGTTCTTC. Its protein product is CASSQDFGTSMNEQFF. V and J are TRBV4-1 and TRBJ2-1, with 9 bases fitting TRBD2. Per the germline V gene, CDR1 is MGHRA and CDR2 is YSYEKL. The V and J ends lost 0 bases and 7 bases, in that order; junction bases with no gene match: 7. This CDR3 contains 16 residues.

This clone was seen more than once but under ten times. The chain recombines TRBV5-4 with TRBJ1-6; D is ambiguous. The CDR3 is made up of 14 amino acids. Trimming pared 0 bases from V and 10 bases from J, leaving 11 bases between. Germline-derived CDR1 and CDR2 are SGHNT and YYREEE (reference sequence). The CDR3 DNA follows: TGTGCCAGCAGCTTGGGACCCCCGGGCTCACCCCTCCACTTT. Protein product: CASSLGPPGSPLHF.

The chain employs TRBV27 and TRBJ1-5, with 8 bases that match TRBD1. The CDR3 has 14 amino acids. Trimming took 4 bases from V and 6 from J; bases not matched to a gene: 5. Germline V gene data show CDR1 as MNHEY and CDR2 as SMNVEV (reference sequence). CDR3: CASSSGQGGQPQHF. The CDR3 nucleotides read TGTGCCAGCAGTTCCGGACAGGGCGGTCAGCCCCAGCATTTT.

The V call is TRBV4-1, the J call TRBJ1-6; D not resolved. V was pared by 0 bases and J by 9 bases, with 15 bases between. Germline V gene data show CDR1 as MGHRA and CDR2 as YSYEKL. This CDR3 comprises 16 residues. The CDR3 is CASSQDLRGAGSPLHF. For the CDR3, the DNA is TGCGCCAGCAGCCAAGACCTTCGGGGAGCAGGTTCACCCCTCCACTTT.

This clone was found a few times. CDR3 in amino acids: CASNQGLAEAFF. The DNA of the CDR3 is TGTGCCAGCAATCAGGGTCTCGCTGAAGCTTTCTTT. V usage is TRBV6-6 and J usage is TRBJ1-1; D is possibly TRBD1 (5 bases). Germline V lookup: CDR1 MNHNY, CDR2 SVGAGI (reference sequence). The V and J ends lost 7 bases and 6 bases respectively, with 12 bases between them. The CDR3 extends over 12 amino acids.

To note about this clone: Other nucleotide sequences from this sample produce the same CDR3. The chain couples TRBV27 to TRBJ2-1, with D possibly called TRBD1 or TRBD2 (5 bases each). Germline V lookup: CDR1 MNHEY, CDR2 SMNVEV (reference sequence). The CDR3 is made up of 15 amino acids. Trimming pared 0 bases from V and 4 bases from J, leaving 10 bases between. CDR3 DNA: TGTGCCAGCAGTTTATCGGCTGGGGGTTACAATGAGCAGTTCTTC. Translating it yields CASSLSAGGYNEQFF.

The CDR3 protein is CAWSAPRQGKYEQYF. The DNA for the CDR3 is TGTGCCTGGAGTGCCCCCCGACAGGGGAAATACGAGCAGTACTTC. The chain carries TRBV30 and TRBJ2-7; 8 positions match TRBD1. Unmatched junction bases numbered 9, after V lost 1 base and J lost 4 bases. The CDR3 extends over 15 amino acids. Germline loops: CDR1 GTSNPN, CDR2 SVGIG (reference sequence).